This T cell receptor (beta chain) was profiled in a study of T cells after yellow fever vaccination. Study-level findings and limits: By day 5 rather than day 15, the secondary response had peaked, though it was weaker.

TCRdb reprocessed the 5' RACE reads via MiXCR and lists one record per CDR3 protein. Among 620,000 or so distinct CDR3 sequences listed, over 9% were seen once. The ends were cut back, 1 base at V and 6 bases at J, with 10 bases in the middle. Germline V gene lookup returns CDR1 SGHAT and CDR2 FQNNGV. CDR3 length equals 14 residues. This clonotype was recorded a few times. The target antigen is unknown. The starting material was PBMCs, obtained on the day of the yellow fever booster vaccination. This sequence originates from a man younger than 40 who received the YFV17D yellow fever vaccine. This chain joins TRBV11-2 and TRBJ2-1; no firm D call. The CDR3 coding sequence is TGTGCCAGCAGCTTAGGTAGAACGGGCAATGAGCAGTTCTTC. Protein product: CASSLGRTGNEQFF.